This T cell receptor beta chain was captured by sequencing in a study of blood T cells in healthy people across ages. Sample-barcoded 5' priming and a J-beta primer mix drove a second PCR of 7 to 11 cycles. Each CDR3 protein is one row after TCRdb ran MiXCR on the 5' RACE reads. The sample yields more than 600,000 distinct CDR3 sequences, around 25% seen once. Every sample gave at least 6 micrograms of total RNA when it was extracted. With V trimmed by 6 bases and J by 2 bases, 9 bases remained unmatched. CDR1 is DFQATT, CDR2 SNEGSKA, per germline (reference sequence). The CDR3 sequence is 15 residues long. This clonotype was seen a few times. These records were also assigned to another study, of T cells of mothers and their children.

Sequenced: blood. This receptor was identified in a boy under 18 in good health. The chain couples TRBV20-1 to TRBJ2-7; 11 nucleotides match TRBD2. The CDR3 region has the DNA TGCAGTGCGAGGCCTCTAGCGGGAGGAACCTACGAGCAGTACTTC. Protein sequence: CSARPLAGGTYEQYF.